This T cell receptor (beta chain) was found in a study of CD8 T cells in ankylosing spondylitis. Quantitative molecular-barcoded 5'-RACE generated the TCR beta libraries. TCRdb ran MiXCR on the 5' RACE reads and lists one entry per CDR3 protein. The repertoire has hundreds of thousands of distinct CDR3 sequences, roughly 12% of them found once; the top ten carry roughly 0.51%. Germline V CDR1 and CDR2: SEHNR, FQNEAQ (reference sequence). This CDR3 region has 17 residues. V dropped 5 bases and J dropped 0; count of bases not matched to a gene: 7. Study-level points and caveats: CD8+ cells made up the disease-linked clones, which were relatively rare in peripheral blood. Significant enrichment of disease-linked clones was reported in matched ankylosing spondylitis synovial fluid. About 8 highly homologous variants made up a TCR beta motif that seemed to typify ankylosing spondylitis blood.

This clonotype was found a few times. Its antigen remains unidentified. The chain has TRBV7-9 and TRBJ2-2; 9 nucleotides match TRBD2. This receptor was taken from a male donor with ankylosing spondylitis. Sequencing was carried out using blood, either unsorted or a sorted T cell fraction (not recorded which). CDR3 bases: TGTGCCAGCAGCCCCCCGGGACTAGCTACGAACACCGGGGAGCTGTTTTTT. Translating it yields CASSPPGLATNTGELFF.